This TCR beta chain was identified in a study of T cells in Graves' hyperthyroidism and ophthalmopathy. Study observations and caveats: Ophthalmopathy, as predicted by the model, came a median 6.5 months after the prediction. Ophthalmopathy and stable hyperthyroidism were separated by a 13 V-J model.

Patients were excluded because of uncontrolled infection, other autoimmune disease, pregnancy or lactation. Every diagnosis used clinical symptoms, serum thyroxine and TRAb, thyroid ultrasound and orbital computed tomography. Researchers amplified the TCR beta CDR3 regions from RNA transcripts. An initial round of RT-PCR targeting the TCR CDR3 relied on the HTBI primer set. TCRdb re-analysed the multiplex PCR reads in MiXCR, keeping a single row per CDR3 protein. Seen here are fewer than 250,000 distinct CDR3 sequences, roughly a quarter observed once, and the top ten hold roughly 32%. V gave up 3 bases and J gave up 5 bases, with 19 bases separating them. The CDR3 consists of 16 residues. In germline, CDR1 is SGHVS, CDR2 FQNEAQ. This clonotype was picked up many times. Its matching antigen is unknown.

The chain links TRBV7-8 to TRBJ1-1; tentative D call: TRBD1 (6 bases). This TCR derives from a woman aged 40 to 49 with Graves' ophthalmopathy. The sequencing input was blood. The CDR3 loop reads CASSLGDRLSGTEAFF. CDR3 nucleotide sequence: TGTGCCAGCAGCTTGGGAGACAGGCTGAGCGGGACTGAAGCTTTCTTT.